This is a list of T cell receptor beta chains from one sample in a study of blood T cell repertoires in COVID-19. Sequencing was performed with immunoSEQ multiplex PCR; in TCRdb, only in-frame clones are kept and a portion is missing. This sample has 200,000 to 300,000 clones, with 70% to 90% found just once. Specimen: peripheral blood. All receptors derive from a woman aged 40 to 50 with acute or convalescent COVID-19. Each CDR3 is given with its conserved first and last residue.

TRBV5-1	16	TRBJ1-2	CASSLEVTGKNYGYTF
TRBV18	17	TRBJ1-2	CASSPLAGFGGNYGYTF
TRBV2	14	TRBJ1-2	CASIDRGLPYGYTF
TRBV5-1	16	TRBJ1-2	CASSPPTGQGTYGYTF
TRBV5-8	13	TRBJ2-2	CASSYQGGGELFF
TRBV12-5	13	TRBJ1-5	CASGSGYNQPQHF
TRBV12-5	18	TRBJ1-2	CASGLPGQGPTTNYGYTF
TRBV9	17	TRBJ2-3	CASSNPGAGVASDTQYF
TRBV9	18	TRBJ2-3	CASSDDGTSGGSTDTQYF
TRBV4-1	16	TRBJ2-1	CASSPGVTAGRSEQFF
TRBV5-8	15	TRBJ1-4	CASSLAAGSNEKLFF
TRBV30	15	TRBJ1-3	CAWIAGVSSGNTIYF
TRBV12-5	14	TRBJ1-2	CASGLGQVGYGYTF
TRBV6-5	13	TRBJ2-1	CASKGQGAHEQFF
TRBV20-1	13	TRBJ1-1	CSASGQYATEAFF
TRBV12-5	15	TRBJ2-1	CASGLVIARGGEQFF
TRBV6-5	14	TRBJ1-2	CASSYSEGVGGYTF
TRBV5-1	14	TRBJ1-3	CASSLDRGGNTIYF
TRBV5-1	12	TRBJ2-3	CASSLTVRTQYF
TRBV12-3/TRBV12-4	12	TRBJ1-5	CASSYSNQPQHF
TRBV18	13	TRBJ1-1	CASSEQGNTEAFF
TRBV29-1	12	TRBJ2-5	CSVVRGQETQYF
TRBV7-8	14	TRBJ1-2	CASSLLRSNYGYTF
TRBV29-1	8	TRBJ1-2	CSVDRGTF
TRBV15	18	TRBJ1-5	CATSRDLPTGGRNQPQHF
TRBV7-6	16	TRBJ1-3	CASSLAGTGAGNTIYF
TRBV19	15	TRBJ2-1	CASSIGLAGGHEQFF
TRBV10-1	13	TRBJ1-6	CASSQASNSPLHF
TRBV19	14	TRBJ1-5	CASSTWDNHQPQHF
TRBV14	13	TRBJ2-1	CASSQGARNEQFF
TRBV19	13	TRBJ1-1	CASSIRGNTEAFF
TRBV11-2	16	TRBJ1-1	CASSLDGVAGGVEAFF
TRBV9	15	TRBJ2-5	CASSTRGGRRETQYF
TRBV13	15	TRBJ2-1	CASSWTSGAHNEQFF
TRBV14	12	TRBJ1-1	CASSQYRGNAFF
TRBV19	11	TRBJ2-1	CATADSVTQFF
TRBV4-1	16	TRBJ2-3	CASSQGGGTGTNTQYF
TRBV7-7	13	TRBJ1-1	CASSLQENTEAFF
TRBV5-1	15	TRBJ2-4	CASSLAEATPNIQYF
TRBV7-8	13	TRBJ1-1	CASSTRRVAEAFF
TRBV29-1	13	TRBJ1-2	CSVEKDRRYGYTF
TRBV29-1	12	TRBJ1-2	CSADGQGQGYTF
TRBV28	19	TRBJ1-4	CASSLTLGTGRKGDEKLFF
TRBV27	15	TRBJ1-5	CASSLSLQRDQPQHF
TRBV15	15	TRBJ1-2	CATSREGRGAYGYTF
TRBV3-1/TRBV3-2	16	TRBJ1-6	CASSQASGFYNSPLHF
TRBV25-1	14	TRBJ2-2	CASSDMGSTGELFF
TRBV3-1/TRBV3-2	17	TRBJ1-2	CASSHRTEVWGNYGYTF
TRBV2	13	TRBJ2-3	CASLFAVTDTQYF
TRBV29-1	14	TRBJ2-3	CSVEDWDRSDTQYF
TRBV19	13	TRBJ1-2	CASSIIGTDGYTF
TRBV5-1	15	TRBJ1-3	CASSSSGASGNTIYF
TRBV6-6	17	TRBJ1-2	CASSHPRLGGANYGYTF
TRBV7-3	14	TRBJ2-1	CASSLNTDISEQFF